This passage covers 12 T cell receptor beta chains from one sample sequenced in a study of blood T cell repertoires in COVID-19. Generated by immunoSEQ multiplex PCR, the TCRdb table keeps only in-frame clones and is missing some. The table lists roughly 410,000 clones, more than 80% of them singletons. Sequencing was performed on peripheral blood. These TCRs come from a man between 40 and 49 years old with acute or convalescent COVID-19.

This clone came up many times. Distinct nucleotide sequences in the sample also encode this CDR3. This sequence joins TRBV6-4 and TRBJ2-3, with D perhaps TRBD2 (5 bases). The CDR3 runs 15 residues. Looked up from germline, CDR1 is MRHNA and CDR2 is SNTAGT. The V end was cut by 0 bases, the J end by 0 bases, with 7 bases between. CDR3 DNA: TGTGCCAGCAGTGACTCGGCGGGTAGCACAGATACGCAGTATTTT. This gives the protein CASSDSAGSTDTQYF.

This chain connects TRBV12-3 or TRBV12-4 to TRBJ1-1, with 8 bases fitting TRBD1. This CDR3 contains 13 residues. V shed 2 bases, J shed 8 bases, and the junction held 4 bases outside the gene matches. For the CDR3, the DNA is TGTGCCAGCAGTTTATTTAGGGACAGGGAAGCTTTCTTT. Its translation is CASSLFRDREAFF.

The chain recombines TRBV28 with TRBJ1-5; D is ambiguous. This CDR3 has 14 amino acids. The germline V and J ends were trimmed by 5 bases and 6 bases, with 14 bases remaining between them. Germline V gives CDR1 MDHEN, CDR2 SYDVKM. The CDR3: CASSPDAGAQPQHF. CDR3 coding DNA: TGTGCCAGCAGTCCTGACGCGGGTGCTCAGCCCCAGCATTTT.

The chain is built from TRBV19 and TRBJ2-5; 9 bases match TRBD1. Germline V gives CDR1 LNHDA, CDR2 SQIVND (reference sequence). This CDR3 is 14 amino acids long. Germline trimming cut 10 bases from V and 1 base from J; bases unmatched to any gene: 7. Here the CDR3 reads CATGQQGAQETQYF. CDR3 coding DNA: TGTGCCACCGGTCAACAGGGGGCCCAAGAGACCCAGTACTTC.

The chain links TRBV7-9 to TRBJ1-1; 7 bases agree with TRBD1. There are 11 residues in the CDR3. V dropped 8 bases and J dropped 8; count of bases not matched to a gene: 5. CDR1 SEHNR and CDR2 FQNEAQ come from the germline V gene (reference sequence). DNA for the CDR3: TGTGCCAGCCGAGAGACAGGGGAAGCTTTCTTT. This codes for CASRETGEAFF.

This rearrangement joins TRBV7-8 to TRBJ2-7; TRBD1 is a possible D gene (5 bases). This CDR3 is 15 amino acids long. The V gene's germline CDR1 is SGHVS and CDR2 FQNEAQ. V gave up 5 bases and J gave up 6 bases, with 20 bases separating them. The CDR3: CASSTRVPSFREQYF. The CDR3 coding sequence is TGTGCCAGCAGCACCAGGGTCCCCAGCTTTCGCGAGCAGTACTTC.

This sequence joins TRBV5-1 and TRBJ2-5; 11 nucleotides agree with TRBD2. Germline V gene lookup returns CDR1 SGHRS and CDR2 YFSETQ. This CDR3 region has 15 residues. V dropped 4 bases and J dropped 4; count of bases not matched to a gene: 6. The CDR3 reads CASSAYTSGRETQYF. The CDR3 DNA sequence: TGCGCCAGCAGCGCCTACACTAGCGGGAGAGAGACCCAGTACTTC.

The CDR3 loop is CASSQAYNEQFF. CDR3 nucleotide sequence: TGTGCCAGCAGCCAGGCGTACAATGAGCAGTTCTTC. V is TRBV2 and J is TRBJ2-1; D is ambiguous. The CDR3 runs 12 residues. V lost 6 bases and J 4 bases, leaving 7 bases between the germline ends. Per the germline V gene, CDR1 is SNHLY and CDR2 is FYNNEI.

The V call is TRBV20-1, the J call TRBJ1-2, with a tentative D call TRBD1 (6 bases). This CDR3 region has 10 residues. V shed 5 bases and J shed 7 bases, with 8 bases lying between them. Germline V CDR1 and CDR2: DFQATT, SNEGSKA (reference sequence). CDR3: CSAGDTGYTF. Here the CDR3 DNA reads TGCAGTGCTGGGGACACTGGCTACACCTTC.

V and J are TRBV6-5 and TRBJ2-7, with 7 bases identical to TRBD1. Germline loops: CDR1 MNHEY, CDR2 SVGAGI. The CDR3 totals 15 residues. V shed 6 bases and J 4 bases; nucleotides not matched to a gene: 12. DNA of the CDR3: TGTGCCAGCAGAAAAGACCGGGACAGCCGATACGAGCAGTACTTC. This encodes CASRKDRDSRYEQYF.

In DNA, the CDR3 is TGTGCCAGCAGCCAAGTTTTAGGAGGGGGCCAAGCTAACTATGGCTACACCTTC. Translating gives CASSQVLGGGQANYGYTF. The chain employs TRBV3-1 (or the pseudogene TRBV3-2) and TRBJ1-2; 7 bases agree with TRBD1. V was pared by 1 base and J by 0 bases, with 11 bases of the junction left unmatched. This CDR3 comprises 18 residues. Germline CDR1 reads LGHDT; CDR2 reads YNNKEL (reference sequence).

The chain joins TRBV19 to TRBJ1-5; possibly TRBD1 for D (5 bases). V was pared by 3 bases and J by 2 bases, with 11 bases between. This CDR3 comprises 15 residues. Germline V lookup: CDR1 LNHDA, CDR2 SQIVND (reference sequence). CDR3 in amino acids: CASSIFRAGNQPQHF. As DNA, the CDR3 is TGTGCCAGTAGTATTTTCAGGGCCGGCAATCAGCCCCAGCATTTT. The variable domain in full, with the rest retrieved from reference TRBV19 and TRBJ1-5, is DGGITQSPKYLFRKEGQNVTLSCEQNLNHDAMYWYRQDPGQGLRLIYYSQIVNDFQKGDIAEGYSVSREKKESFPLTVTSAQKNPTAFYLCASSIFRAGNQPQHFGDGTRLSIL.